This TCR beta chain was obtained from a study of beta chain features in type 1 diabetes. Reverse transcription of all isolated RNA meant that expressed TCRB transcripts were sequenced. Sequenced by immunoSEQ multiplex PCR; TCRdb stores in-frame clones only, minus some. The data hold around 160,000 clones, with roughly 50% observed a single time. Trimming cost V 6 bases and J 3 bases, with 12 bases left between them. CDR1 is MDHEN and CDR2 is SYDVKM in the germline V gene. The CDR3 length is 15 residues. The chain couples TRBV28 to TRBJ2-6, with D possibly TRBD1 on 5 matching bases. The clonotype originates from a young man in good health. Sequencing was done on a sample of Tregs from blood. CDR3 region: CASRYQGSGANVLTF. In DNA, the CDR3 is TGTGCCAGCAGGTATCAGGGAAGTGGGGCCAACGTCCTGACTTTC.